This T cell receptor (beta chain) was documented in a study of prognosis after radiotherapy for stage I lung cancer (dated by TCRdb to the early 2020s). About the investigation overall: Between April 2018 and early 2019, about 20 stage I NSCLC patients were enrolled in Nanjing, China. In fourteen patients the disease was a newly diagnosed primary stage I lung tumor, whereas several had oligometastatic NSCLC following surgical resection of the primary tumor. Every patient was deemed medically inoperable, around 11 because of comorbidities and 7 because they refused surgery. Ages in the cohort of more than 10 men and a handful of women ranged from roughly 50 to 85 years, with a median of 74. Tumor histology was squamous cell carcinoma in roughly 7 patients and adenocarcinoma in about a dozen. SBRT was delivered in 3 to 5 fractions with a biologically effective dose of at least 100 Gy, and image-guided IMRT or VMAT was used for delivery. No patient received concurrent therapy alongside SBRT. Four of the 19 patients developed distant metastases after SBRT, at a median of roughly seven months; the other 15 showed no significant progression. The study profiled peripheral blood TCR beta repertoires from stage I NSCLC patients before and after stereotactic body radiotherapy and related them to distant failure. For each of the 20 or so patients, one blood sample was taken before SBRT and one after, so the study sequenced about 38 samples in total.

The sample holds many counts of this clonotype. Its antigen is not yet known. Base qualities are missing; no much larger clone stands one base away. Measured from the cysteine to the phenylalanine, the CDR3 is 13 residues long. The retained sequence is limited to the CDR3, 39 bases, with the frame set at the first base. A distance of 21 bases separates the germline ends of V and J, which lose 10 bases and 11 bases respectively. CDR1 is given as MNHNS and CDR2 as SASEGT, both from the germline V gene. Overall results and qualifications from the work: None of the reported P values were adjusted for multiple comparisons. Post-SBRT Shannon entropy and its change from baseline were lower in patients who developed distant metastases; baseline Shannon entropy was not associated with metastases. TRBV and TRBJ usage frequencies reportedly varied with metastasis status, involving two V genes at baseline and several V and two J genes after SBRT. Unique TCR clone counts fell after SBRT (median about 9,300 before versus under 8,000 after; Wilcoxon paired P=0.011). The small cohort and short follow-up limited the study, so independent validation of the findings is needed. Tumor specificity of expanded TCR clones was not determined.

All patients had node-negative disease on CT and PET/CT, and none had a history of other malignancies or prior chemotherapy or radiotherapy. At each of two time points, around 6.1 milliliters of peripheral venous blood were collected into EDTA tubes. PBMCs were isolated by Ficoll-Paque Plus density-gradient centrifugation. Immediately after collection, samples were stored at -80 degrees C until analysis. Two rounds of multiplex PCR were used to amplify the TCR beta CDR3 region from genomic DNA. The first PCR round used primers specific to each TRBV and TRBJ gene, and the primer sequences were filed in Chinese patent CN105087789A. The second PCR round used universal primers. The Roche High Pure PCR Template Preparation Kit was used to extract genomic DNA from the frozen PBMCs. Libraries were sequenced paired-end with 151 bp reads on an Illumina HiSeq 3000. The source study handled its data this way. Raw reads lacking the multiplex PCR primer sequences were removed with CutAdapt. High-quality paired reads were merged into contigs with PEAR. MiXCR assigned TRB V, D and J gene segments to each contig by aligning to reference sequences. CDR3 sequences were clustered by base quality and sequence similarity to remove sequencing errors. Diversity was measured as Shannon entropy normalized by the natural log of productive TCR sequence number. One minus Shannon entropy divided by the natural log of the number of unique clonotypes was used as the definition of clonality. The Youden index of ROC curves was used to select progression-free survival cut-offs for repertoire metrics, and analyses were performed in R 3.5.3. TCRdb itself trimmed the public reads at Q25 with fastp, ran MiXCR and retained productive beta chains. Every CDR3 protein is listed once, alongside the most common genes and DNA of its rows. TCRdb, not the original authors, processed these V and J calls. The sample yields about 22,000 distinct CDR3 sequences; around 46% were counted once. The ten largest clones add up to roughly 33% of the sample.

The sequence joins TRBV6-1 to TRBJ1-5; no D segment can be confidently identified. This sample comprised PBMCs, obtained before or after stereotactic body radiation therapy (not recorded which). The TCR originated in a donor aged 50 or older with non-small cell lung cancer. The CDR3 corresponds to CATRGLFYRTQHF. The DNA sequence is given as TGTGCCACTCGGGGATTATTTTACCGGACCCAGCATTTT.